This T cell receptor (beta chain) was recorded in a study of blood T cell repertoires in COVID-19. Study summary: Both acute and convalescent COVID-19 samples were obtained from the United States, Italy and Spain.

The table came from immunoSEQ multiplex PCR; TCRdb's copy has only in-frame clones and leaves some out. The sample has 50,000 to 70,000 clones; roughly 82% are singletons. V was clipped by 5 bases and J by 2 bases; unmatched bases: 3. This CDR3 is built from 14 residues. Germline V gene sequence: CDR1 SGHKS, CDR2 YYEKEE (reference sequence). Sequencing was performed on peripheral blood. This chain links TRBV5-5 with TRBJ2-3, with 9 bases fitting TRBD1. This TCR derives from a woman aged 60-75 years with acute or convalescent COVID-19. The CDR3, as DNA: TGTGCCAGCAGGGGACAGGGAAACACAGATACGCAGTATTTT. Amino acids: CASRGQGNTDTQYF.